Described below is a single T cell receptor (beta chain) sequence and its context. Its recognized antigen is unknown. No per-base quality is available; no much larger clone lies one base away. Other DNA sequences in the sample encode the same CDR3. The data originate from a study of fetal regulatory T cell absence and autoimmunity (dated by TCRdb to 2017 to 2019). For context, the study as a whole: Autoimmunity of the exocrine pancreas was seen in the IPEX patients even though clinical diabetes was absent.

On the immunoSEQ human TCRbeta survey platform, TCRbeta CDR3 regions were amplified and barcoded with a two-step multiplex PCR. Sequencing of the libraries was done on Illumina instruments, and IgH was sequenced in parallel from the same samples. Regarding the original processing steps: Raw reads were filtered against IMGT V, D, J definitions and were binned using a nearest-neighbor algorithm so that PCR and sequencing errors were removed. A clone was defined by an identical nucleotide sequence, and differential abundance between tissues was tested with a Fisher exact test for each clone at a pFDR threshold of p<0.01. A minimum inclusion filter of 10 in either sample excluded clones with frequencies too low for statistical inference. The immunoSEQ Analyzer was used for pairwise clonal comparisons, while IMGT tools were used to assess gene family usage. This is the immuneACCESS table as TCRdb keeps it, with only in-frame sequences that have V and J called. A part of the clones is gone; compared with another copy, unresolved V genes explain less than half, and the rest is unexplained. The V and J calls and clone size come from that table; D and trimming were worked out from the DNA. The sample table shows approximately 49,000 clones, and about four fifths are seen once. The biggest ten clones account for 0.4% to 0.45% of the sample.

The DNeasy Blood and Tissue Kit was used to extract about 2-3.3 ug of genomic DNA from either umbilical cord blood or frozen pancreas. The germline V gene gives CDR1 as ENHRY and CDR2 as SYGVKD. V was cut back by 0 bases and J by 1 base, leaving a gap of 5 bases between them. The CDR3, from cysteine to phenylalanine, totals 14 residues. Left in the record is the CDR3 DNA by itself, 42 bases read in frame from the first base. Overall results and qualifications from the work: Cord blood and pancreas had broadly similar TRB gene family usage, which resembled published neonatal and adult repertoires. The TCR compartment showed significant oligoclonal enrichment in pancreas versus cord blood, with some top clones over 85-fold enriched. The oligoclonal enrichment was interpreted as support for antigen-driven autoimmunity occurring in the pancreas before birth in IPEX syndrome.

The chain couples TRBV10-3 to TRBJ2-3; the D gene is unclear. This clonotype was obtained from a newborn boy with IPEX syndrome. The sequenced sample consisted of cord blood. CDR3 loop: CAISESGGTDTQYF. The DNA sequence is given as TGTGCCATCAGTGAGTCTGGGGGCACAGATACGCAGTATTTT.